The TCR beta chain under discussion was sequenced for a study of patients and donors after allogeneic stem cell transplantation. V was trimmed by 2 bases and J by 1 base, leaving 11 bases between them. This CDR3 is built from 15 residues. Per germline, CDR1 MDHEN and CDR2 SYDVKM. This clonotype was seen many times. One entry per CDR3 protein results from TCRdb running MiXCR on the RT-PCR reads. Of more than 55,000 distinct CDR3 sequences in the sample, 13% were seen once. This clonotype originated in a human donor who was either an allogeneic HSCT recipient or a stem cell or donor lymphocyte infusion donor (not recorded which). It is not recorded whose cells these are; they may come from a transplant donor. The chain uses TRBV28 and TRBJ1-1; D call uncertain. Material: blood, either unsorted or a sorted T cell fraction (not recorded which). The CDR3 spells CASSLRAVRNTEAFF. The CDR3 nucleotides read TGTGCCAGCAGTTTAAGAGCGGTCAGGAACACTGAAGCTTTCTTT.